This entry features one T cell receptor (beta chain) sequence. The PCR used 60 Vbeta and 13 Jbeta primers. TCRdb keeps only in-frame clones here, not all; method: immunoSEQ multiplex PCR. Of some 160,000 clones in the sample, roughly 80% are singletons; the top ten hold roughly 2.1%. V was cut by 2 bases and J by 2 bases, with 9 bases left in between. Germline assignment: CDR1 KGHSH and CDR2 LQKENI. The CDR3 has 14 residues. This record comes from a study of cytomegalovirus exposure and HLA in healthy donors. The rearrangement links TRBV18 to TRBJ2-5, with D possibly being TRBD1 (5 bases). Sequenced sample: PBMCs. This clonotype originated in a man aged 18 to 30 in good health and CMV-seronegative. Here the CDR3 DNA reads TGTGCCAGCTCACCAGGGGCAGGGCAAGAGACCCAGTACTTC. Amino acid sequence: CASSPGAGQETQYF. Full variable domain (rest looked up from reference TRBV18 and TRBJ2-5): NAGVMQNPRHLVRRRGQEARLRCSPMKGHSHVYWYRQLPEEGLKFMVYLQKENIIDESGMPKERFSAEFPKEGPSILRIQQVVRGDSAAYFCASSPGAGQETQYFGPGTRLLVL.